These T cell receptor beta chains were read from a single sample in a study of cytomegalovirus exposure and HLA in healthy donors. Clones were sequenced by immunoSEQ multiplex PCR, and TCRdb holds only the in-frame ones, with some missing. The data contain just over 200,000 clones, approximately 85% of them singletons. Sequenced: PBMCs. These receptors all come from a woman aged 40 to 50 in good health and CMV-seronegative. Both conserved end residues are part of each CDR3. The order of the fields is V gene, J gene, clone size, D gene, CDR3 DNA, CDR3 protein. A D gene is named only where the DNA matches it firmly. Size values are once, few and many counts, or a class for expanded clones, and some rows have none.

TRBV5-1	TRBJ2-1	.	.	TGCGCCAGCAGCGTCCTTGGTCAGCGGCCCTTGAATGAGCAGTTCTTC	CASSVLGQRPLNEQFF
TRBV6-5	TRBJ2-3	few	.	TGTGCCAGCAGTGCTTCCCAGGGGACAGATACGCAGTATTTT	CASSASQGTDTQYF
TRBV19	TRBJ1-2	.	.	TGTGCCAGTACCCGGGACACCTATGGCTACACCTTC	CASTRDTYGYTF
TRBV11-2	TRBJ1-4	.	TRBD1	TGTGCCAGCAGCTTGGGGACAGGGGGCGATCTGTTTTTT	CASSLGTGGDLFF
TRBV15	TRBJ2-5	.	.	TGTGCCACCAGCAGAGAGGGCAGGGAATGGGAGACCCAGTACTTC	CATSREGREWETQYF
TRBV7-9	TRBJ1-1	.	.	TGTTCCAGCAGCTTAGTGGGGGGGGCTGAAGCTTTCTTT	CSSSLVGGAEAFF
TRBV27	TRBJ1-5	.	.	TGTGCCAGCAGTTTGAGAGAAAATCAGCCCCAGCATTTT	CASSLRENQPQHF
TRBV4-1	TRBJ2-2	.	TRBD1	TGCGCCAGCAGCCAATCAAGGGGGCCGAACACCGGGGAGCTGTTTTTT	CASSQSRGPNTGELFF
TRBV5-1	TRBJ2-1	.	.	TGCGCCAGCAGCTTGGTTAGCTACAATGAGCAGTTCTTC	CASSLVSYNEQFF
TRBV10-3	TRBJ1-2	.	.	TGTGCCGCCTCGCAAATCCGGACAGTGGGTGGCTACACCTTC	CAASQIRTVGGYTF
TRBV28	TRBJ1-5	.	.	TGTGCCAGCACTCCCGATTGGACACGAAAGGGCCAGCCCCAGCATTTT	CASTPDWTRKGQPQHF
TRBV4-1	TRBJ2-3	.	TRBD2	TGCGCCAGCAGCCGCCTAGCGGGAGGCACAGATACGCAGTATTTT	CASSRLAGGTDTQYF
TRBV9	TRBJ2-7	.	.	TGTGCGATCAGGCTTTACGAGCAGTACTTC	CAIRLYEQYF
TRBV7-2	TRBJ1-1	once	.	TGTGCCAGCAGCTTAGCACCGGGGGGAGAAGCTTTCTTT	CASSLAPGGEAFF
TRBV5-1	TRBJ1-2	.	.	TGCGCCAGCAGCTCCTCCAGTGGCTACACCTTC	CASSSSSGYTF
TRBV5-1	TRBJ1-1	.	.	TGCGCCAGCAGCTTGTTACATGATATTGAAGACACTGAAGCTTTCTTT	CASSLLHDIEDTEAFF
TRBV7-9	TRBJ1-1	.	.	TGTGCCAGCAGCTTAGGGGCAGCCGTTGAAGCTTTCTTT	CASSLGAAVEAFF
TRBV5-1	TRBJ1-5	few	.	TGCGCCAGCAGCTTGGACGGGATATTTCAGCCCCAGCATTTT	CASSLDGIFQPQHF
TRBV7-3	TRBJ2-2	once	TRBD2	TGTGCCAGCAGCTTGGGCGGGAGGGCCACCGGGGAGCTGTTTTTT	CASSLGGRATGELFF
TRBV10-1	TRBJ2-3	.	.	TGCGCCAGCAGTGAGTACTGGTCAGATACGCAGTATTTT	CASSEYWSDTQYF
TRBV19	TRBJ2-7	.	TRBD1	TGTGCCAGTAGCGGACAGGGGGGTTCCTCCTACGAGCAGTACTTC	CASSGQGGSSYEQYF